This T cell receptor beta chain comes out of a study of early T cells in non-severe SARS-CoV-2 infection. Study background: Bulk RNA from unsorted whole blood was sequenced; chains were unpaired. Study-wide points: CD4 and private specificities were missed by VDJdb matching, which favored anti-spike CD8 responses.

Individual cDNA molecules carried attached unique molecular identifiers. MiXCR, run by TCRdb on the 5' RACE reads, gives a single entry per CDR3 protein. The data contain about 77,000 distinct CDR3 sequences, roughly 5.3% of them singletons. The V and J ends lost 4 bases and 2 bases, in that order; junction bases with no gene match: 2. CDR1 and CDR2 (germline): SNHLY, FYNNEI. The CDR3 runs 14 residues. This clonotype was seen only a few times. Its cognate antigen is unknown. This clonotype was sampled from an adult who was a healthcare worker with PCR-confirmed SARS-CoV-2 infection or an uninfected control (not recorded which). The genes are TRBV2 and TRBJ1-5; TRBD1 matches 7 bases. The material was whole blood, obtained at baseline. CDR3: CASSGGQRNQPQHF. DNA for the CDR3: TGTGCCAGCAGTGGGGGACAGCGCAATCAGCCCCAGCATTTT.